This TCR beta chain was sequenced during a study of shared clonotypes between healthy human individuals (dated by TCRdb to 2020 to 2021). Regarding the complete study: The cohort comprised a couple of women and a few men aged 18 to 49 years. To estimate repertoire size and how much clonotypes are shared between individuals, the study performed deep sequencing of blood TCR repertoires from about 5 healthy adults. To increase sequencing depth and limit assay-specific biases, TCR repertoire library preparation and sequencing were carried out by different laboratories using diverse techniques. For each donor, CD4 naive and CD4 memory were each run on three plates, CD8 naive on two plates, and CD8 memory on one plate. Each donor's leukapheresis produced roughly between roughly 0.85 and 9.5 billion PBMCs.

Healthy HIV-negative adults with no recently reported acute infections or vaccinations were included as donors. All donors were Caucasian adults living in Nashville, Tennessee, USA. CD4+ T cells were enriched by magnetic negative selection; naive cells were then positively selected on CD45RA, and the negative fraction formed the memory subset. Blood was collected by leukapheresis, and PBMCs were isolated by Ficoll-Histopaque density gradient centrifugation and then cryopreserved in liquid nitrogen vapor phase. Purity and quantity of every magnetically sorted T cell population were checked by analytical flow cytometry. Genomic DNA was isolated from every sorted fraction and measured by UV absorbance on a Nanodrop 2000c. Study-wide conclusions, independent of this receptor: Rarefaction of sorted-subset datasets indicated incomplete sequencing despite the large sequencing depth. Sharing across four donors was observed for about 5% of naive CD4, around 3.5% of naive CD8, 2.3% of memory CD4, and about 0.38% of memory CD8 clonotypes. Pairwise subsampling indicated that sequencing depth was expected to affect the degree of clonotype sharing among donors. Sampling was restricted to blood, and TCR repertoires in tissues likely differ from the TCR repertoires found in blood. Naive subsets generally had larger estimated clonotype richness than memory subsets. The small number of donors limited the genetic and exposure-history diversity represented. Compared with non-shared clonotypes, clonotypes shared by all four sorted-subset donors had higher generation probabilities.

Notes on this clone: There is no known antigen for this receptor. The record has no base qualities; no much larger clone is one base away.

Using the deep immunoSEQ assay, TCR CDR3 regions were amplified from genomic DNA by multiplex PCR. For each cell subset, the extracted genomic DNA was distributed evenly across all wells of several immunoSEQ 96-well plates, and each plate served as one replicate. For sorted subsets, roughly 200 ng of genomic DNA, equivalent to 30,000 or so T cell genomes, went into each replicate PCR. The purified libraries were quantified using a Qubit 3.0 fluorometer, sized with a Bioanalyzer 2100, and then quantified again using the KAPA Library Quantification kit. Every immunoSEQ 96-well plate was sequenced on a dedicated single-read 150-cycle Illumina NextSeq 550 flow cell. Turning to the authors' computational methods: Because the immunoSEQ output included only junctional sequences and no quality scores, the filtering could not be the same as the filtering used for full-length reads. To assign V/J genes and CDR3, sequences were annotated using PyIR, a Python wrapper for IgBLAST v1.9, with IMGT germline references. Reads were filtered out if the reads had weak V/J assignments (E-value above 1e-6), no CDR3, stop codons, out-of-frame junctions, or ambiguous translated residues. V3J clonotypes were defined as sequences sharing the same inferred V gene, J gene, and CDR3 amino acid sequence. Percentage overlap between repertoires was calculated by dividing the number of shared unique clonotypes by the size of the smaller repertoire. Three approaches were used to assess repertoire richness: RTK rarefaction, the Chao1 estimator, and Recon v2.1 estimates of unobserved clonotypes. Generation probabilities were computed with OLGA for all TCRbeta clonotypes obtained by the gDNA method from several donors. TCRdb holds this immuneACCESS table with in-frame rearrangements only. Some clones are missing; in checked studies, unresolved V genes explain under half, and the rest has no known cause. D and trimming were read from the DNA, whereas the V and J calls and clone size are those reported in that table. The table for this sample lists roughly 700,000 clones; over 65% of them were counted only once. The top ten clones comprise over 1.5% of the sample.

Reading the germline V gene (reference sequence) gives CDR1 MNHEY and CDR2 SMNVEV. A distance of 6 bases separates the germline ends of V and J, which lose 2 bases and 0 bases respectively. The CDR3 goes from the cysteine to the phenylalanine over 14 residues. The sequence is cut down to CDR3 DNA, 42 bases in frame from base 1. This sequence uses TRBV27 and TRBJ2-3, with no reliable assignment of the D segment. The sequenced sample consisted of memory CD4+ T cells sorted from blood. The cell subset or site tag for this specimen amounts to: CD45RA-negative fraction. The TCR comes from a young woman in good health. Here the CDR3 is given as CASSLKASTDTQYF. The sequence in DNA is TGTGCCAGCAGTTTAAAAGCGAGCACAGATACGCAGTATTTT.